Listed below are T cell receptor beta chains from one sample, sequenced in a study of post-analysis software for immune sequencing data. TCRdb independently ran MiXCR on the PCR reads; one entry per CDR3 protein. The table records around 200,000 distinct CDR3 sequences, 29% of them present only once. The sample was blood. Every receptor here comes from a girl aged 2-17 years with multiple sclerosis. Each CDR3 is given with its conserved first and last residue. A D gene is named only where the DNA matches it firmly. Size is omitted from some rows. Given values are once, few, many or a class for expanded clones.

>TRBV5-1|-|-|TRBJ2-3
TGCGCCAGCAACACAGGGAGCACAGATACGCAGTATTTT
CASNTGSTDTQYF
>TRBV30|-|-|TRBJ2-2
TGTGCCTGGGGCGACCCGAAGCAGGGGAACACCGGGGAGCTGTTTTTT
CAWGDPKQGNTGELFF
>TRBV5-1|-|-|TRBJ2-5
TGCGCCAGCAGCCGCAATCCGGGGGAGACCCAGTACTTC
CASSRNPGETQYF
>TRBV6-1|TRBD1|-|TRBJ2-1
TGTGCCAGCAGTGATTGGACAGGGGCCTACTTAGCGAATGAGCAGTTCTTC
CASSDWTGAYLANEQFF
>TRBV14|-|-|TRBJ2-7
TGTGCCAGCAGCCAAGTGAGCTCCTACGAGCAGTACTTC
CASSQVSSYEQYF
>TRBV28|-|-|TRBJ1-1
TGTGCCAGCACGGCCAACACTGAAGCTTTCTTT
CASTANTEAFF
>TRBV20-1|-|once|TRBJ2-5
TGCAGTGCCGCCGACAGGACCCAAGAGACCCAGTACTTC
CSAADRTQETQYF
>TRBV29-1|TRBD1|few|TRBJ2-1
TGCGGCGTTGACAGGGGGAATGAGCAGTTCTTC
CGVDRGNEQFF
>TRBV25-1|-|many|TRBJ2-7
TGTGCCAGCAGGAAGGGGGGGGCTACATACGAGCAGTACTTC
CASRKGGATYEQYF
>TRBV20-1|TRBD2|many|TRBJ2-1
TGCAGTGCTGCTAGCGGGGGGTCCAGGAATGAGCAGTTCTTC
CSAASGGSRNEQFF
>TRBV11-2|-|-|TRBJ2-7
TGTGCCAGCAGCTTAGGGAATAGGGGGAGGACCTACGAGCAGTACTTC
CASSLGNRGRTYEQYF
>TRBV7-9|TRBD1|many|TRBJ2-7
TGTGCCAGCAGCCCCGGGACAGGAGGCGAGCAGTACTTC
CASSPGTGGEQYF
>TRBV3-1|-|few|TRBJ1-2
TGTGCCAGCAGCCAACTTGCCCACCGACGAGGCTACACCTTC
CASSQLAHRRGYTF
>TRBV5-1|-|many|TRBJ2-1
TGCGCCAGCACCAACTTAACAGGGAATGAGCAGTTCTTC
CASTNLTGNEQFF
>TRBV5-1|TRBD2|many|TRBJ2-1
TGCGCCAGCCGCTTACTAGCGGGAGGAGGCAATGAGCAGTTCTTC
CASRLLAGGGNEQFF
>TRBV13|-|-|TRBJ2-3
TGTGTCAGCAGCTTACGTGGGAGTTACACAGATACGCAGTATTTT
CVSSLRGSYTDTQYF
>TRBV29-1|-|many|TRBJ1-2
TGCAGCGTTTTGCAGGTGGGGTATGGCTACACCTTC
CSVLQVGYGYTF
>TRBV6-6|TRBD2|-|TRBJ2-5
TGTGCCAGCAGTAAAGGGGGACTAGAGGGCCTAAATGAGCAGTACTTC
CASSKGGLEGLNEQYF
>TRBV7-2|TRBD1|-|TRBJ2-7
TGTGCCAGCAGCTTAGTATCTACAGGGGGCCCCTACGAGCAGTACTTC
CASSLVSTGGPYEQYF
>TRBV5-1|-|many|TRBJ1-2
TGCGCCAGCAGCGCTAACTCCGGGACACATCCCGGTGGCTACACCTTC
CASSANSGTHPGGYTF
>TRBV4-1|TRBD1|-|TRBJ2-1
TGCACCAGCAGCCGTCCCAGGGGGCGGGACGATGAGCAGTTCTTC
CTSSRPRGRDDEQFF
>TRBV10-3|-|many|TRBJ2-6
TGTGCCATCAGTGATCAGGAGACAAAGAGTGGGGCCAACGTCCTGACTTTC
CAISDQETKSGANVLTF
>TRBV4-2|-|few|TRBJ1-1
TGTGCCAGCAGTGCACGCCCGGGACCCCAAACTCGGAACACTGAAGCTTTCTTT
CASSARPGPQTRNTEAFF
>TRBV10-3|TRBD2|-|TRBJ2-1
TGTGCCATCAGGGCACTAGCGGGGGTATCGAATGAGCAGTTCTTC
CAIRALAGVSNEQFF
>TRBV5-1|TRBD1|many|TRBJ1-2
TGCGCCAGCACCCAGGAGATTGGACAGGGAGGCTACACCTTC
CASTQEIGQGGYTF
>TRBV3-1|-|-|TRBJ1-6
TGTGCCAGCAGCCAAGAGGGGCTTCGGCAGGGAACGTCACCCCTCCACTTT
CASSQEGLRQGTSPLHF
>TRBV27|TRBD2|-|TRBJ2-7
TGTGCCAGCCTCGGACTAGCGGGAGGCTCCTACGAGCAGTACTTC
CASLGLAGGSYEQYF
>TRBV12-3/TRBV12-4|TRBD1|-|TRBJ1-5
TGTGCCAGCAGTTCAGCAGGGGGCCTGGGTCAGCCCCAGCATTTT
CASSSAGGLGQPQHF
>TRBV5-1|-|-|TRBJ1-4
TGCGCCAGCACAAAACAGGAACCCGCAACTAATGAAAAACTGTTTTTT
CASTKQEPATNEKLFF
>TRBV7-2|-|-|TRBJ1-2
TGTGCCAGCAGCTTAGGGGGGAAGGGGTTACATGGCTACACCTTC
CASSLGGKGLHGYTF
>TRBV5-1|-|-|TRBJ2-5
TGCGCCAGCAGCTCCCTCCGGGACATCGGAGAGACCCAGTACTTC
CASSSLRDIGETQYF